A single sample is the source of the 3 T cell receptor beta chains below, sequenced in a study of long-term antiretroviral therapy in people with HIV. The libraries were made with immunoSEQ v3.0 at survey level. Assay: immunoSEQ multiplex PCR; the TCRdb copy retains only in-frame clones and omits some. Among tens of thousands of clones, roughly 93% were seen once, and the ten largest hold 3.6%. The sample was unsorted PBMCs, taken 4.1 years after starting antiretroviral therapy. All receptors derive from a woman in her forties or fifties with HIV.

This clone appeared a few times. J is TRBJ2-7 and V is TRBV11-2, with 10 bases that match TRBD1. Germline-derived CDR1 and CDR2 are SGHAT and FQNNGV. CDR3 length equals 14 residues. After removal of 3 bases from V and 2 bases from J, the junction contained 1 base not matched to a gene. The DNA for the CDR3 is TGTGCCAGCAGCTTCGGGACAGGGGCCTACGAGCAGTACTTC. Translating gives CASSFGTGAYEQYF.

This chain links TRBV7-8 with TRBJ1-2; D unclear. The germline gives CDR1 SGHVS, CDR2 FQNEAQ. The CDR3 contains 14 residues. The V end was cut by 5 bases, the J end by 4 bases, with 14 bases between. CDR3 coding DNA: TGTGCCAGCAGCACAGCAAACGCAGGCTATGGCTACACCTTC. Encoded protein: CASSTANAGYGYTF.

J is TRBJ2-3 and V is TRBV6-5, with 7 bases aligning to TRBD2. The CDR3 is made up of 14 amino acids. Germline V gene data show CDR1 as MNHEY and CDR2 as SVGAGI. V shed 5 bases and J 2 bases; nucleotides not matched to a gene: 4. Here the CDR3 reads CASSPSGDTDTQYF. The CDR3 DNA follows: TGTGCCAGCAGTCCTAGCGGAGACACAGATACGCAGTATTTT.